The 9 T cell receptor beta chains below come from one sample, sequenced in a study of cytomegalovirus exposure and HLA in healthy donors. Clones were read by immunoSEQ multiplex PCR, and TCRdb kept only the in-frame ones, dropping some. This repertoire shows about 240,000 clones, 70% to 90% found once; its top ten account for 0.95% to 1.5%. The specimen sequenced was PBMCs. These receptors came from a woman in her 30s in good health and CMV-seropositive.

This chain uses TRBV5-6 with TRBJ2-7; D may be TRBD1 (5 bases). This CDR3 contains 12 residues. The V gene lost 5 bases and the J gene lost 4 bases, with 10 bases spanning the gap. CDR1 and CDR2 (germline): SGHDT, YYEEEE. The CDR3 bases are TGTGCCAGCAGTCGACAGCGATACGAGCAGTACTTC. Protein product: CASSRQRYEQYF.

This sequence joins TRBV5-1 and TRBJ1-4; D unresolved. Per the germline V gene, CDR1 is SGHRS and CDR2 is YFSETQ. The CDR3 totals 14 residues. V lost 4 bases and J lost 8, with 15 bases in between. CDR3 DNA sequence: TGCGCCAGCAGCGTCGGGATCATGAAGGAAAAACTGTTTTTT. Encoded protein: CASSVGIMKEKLFF.

The V call is TRBV6-6, the J call TRBJ1-4, with D possibly being TRBD1 (6 bases). CDR1 and CDR2 (germline): MNHNY, SVGAGI (reference sequence). CDR3 length equals 15 residues. V shed 0 bases and J shed 8 bases, with 13 bases lying between them. The chain's CDR3 is CASSYSAQGGEKLFF. CDR3 sequence (DNA): TGTGCCAGCAGTTACTCTGCACAGGGTGGAGAAAAACTGTTTTTT.

This clone was seen only a few times. The chain uses TRBV28 and TRBJ1-1; D might be TRBD1 (5 bases). V lost 1 base and J 3 bases, leaving 12 bases between the germline ends. Germline V gene lookup returns CDR1 MDHEN and CDR2 SYDVKM. This CDR3 region has 15 residues. CDR3: CASSLLGAIDTEAFF. The CDR3 nucleotides are TGTGCCAGCAGTTTATTAGGGGCAATAGACACTGAAGCTTTCTTT.

This clone has just one count. This chain connects TRBV11-3 to TRBJ2-7; D call uncertain. V lost 1 base and J lost 0, with 10 bases in between. The germline gives CDR1 SGHNT, CDR2 YENEEA. The CDR3 is 15 residues long. In DNA form, the CDR3 reads TGTGCCAGCAGCTTAGCTATATCGGGCTCCTACGAGCAGTACTTC. The encoded protein is CASSLAISGSYEQYF.

This sequence joins TRBV29-1 and TRBJ2-2; 8 nucleotides match TRBD2. J gave up 0 bases and V 1 base, and 1 base lay outside the gene matches. The CDR3 loop spans 15 amino acids. Per germline, CDR1 SQVTM and CDR2 ANQGSEA. CDR3 sequence: CSVEGTSPNTGELFF. CDR3 coding DNA: TGCAGCGTTGAAGGGACTAGCCCGAACACCGGGGAGCTGTTTTTT.

This clone occurred a few times. This rearrangement joins TRBV7-6 to TRBJ2-7, with D possibly matching TRBD2 (5 bases). V was shortened by 1 base and J by 3 bases, with 13 bases between the two germline ends. There are 15 residues in the CDR3. Germline V gene lookup returns CDR1 SGHVS and CDR2 FNYEAQ. CDR3 in amino acids: CASSLGGLGGYEQYF. The CDR3 region has the DNA TGTGCCAGCAGCTTAGGTGGACTGGGTGGCTACGAGCAGTACTTC. The whole variable domain, filled in from reference TRBV7-6 and TRBJ2-7, reads GAGVSQSPRYKVTKRGQDVALRCDPISGHVSLYWYRQALGQGPEFLTYFNYEAQQDKSGLPNDRFSAERPEGSISTLTIQRTEQRDSAMYRCASSLGGLGGYEQYFGPGTRLTVT.

The chain joins TRBV13 to TRBJ2-5; maybe TRBD2 (5 bases). This CDR3 is built from 12 residues. The V and J ends lost 8 bases and 5 bases respectively, with 12 bases between them. From germline, CDR1 is PRHDT and CDR2 FYEKMQ (reference sequence). CDR3 residues: CASGPGGETQYF. The CDR3 DNA reads TGTGCCAGCGGCCCGGGCGGGGAGACCCAGTACTTC.

This sequence joins TRBV11-1 and TRBJ1-1, with D possibly matching TRBD1 (5 bases). Deletions cut 6 bases from V and 8 bases from J, with 19 bases between. This CDR3 is built from 14 residues. Looked up from germline, CDR1 is SGHAT and CDR2 is FQDESV (reference sequence). The CDR3 DNA reads TGTGCCAGCAGTTTCCTTTTCTCGGAGGGGGAAGCTTTCTTT. It translates to CASSFLFSEGEAFF.